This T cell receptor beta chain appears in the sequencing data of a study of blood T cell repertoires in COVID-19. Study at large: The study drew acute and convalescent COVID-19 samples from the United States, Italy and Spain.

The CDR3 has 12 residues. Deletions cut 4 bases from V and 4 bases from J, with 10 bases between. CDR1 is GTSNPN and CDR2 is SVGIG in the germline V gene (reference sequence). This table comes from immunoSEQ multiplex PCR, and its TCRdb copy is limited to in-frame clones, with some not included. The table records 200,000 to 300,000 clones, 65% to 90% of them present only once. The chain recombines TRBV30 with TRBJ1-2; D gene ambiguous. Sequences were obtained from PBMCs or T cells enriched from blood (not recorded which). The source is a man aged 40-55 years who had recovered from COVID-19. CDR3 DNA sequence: TGTGCCTGGACTGGGAGTGGCTATGGCTACACCTTC. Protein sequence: CAWTGSGYGYTF.